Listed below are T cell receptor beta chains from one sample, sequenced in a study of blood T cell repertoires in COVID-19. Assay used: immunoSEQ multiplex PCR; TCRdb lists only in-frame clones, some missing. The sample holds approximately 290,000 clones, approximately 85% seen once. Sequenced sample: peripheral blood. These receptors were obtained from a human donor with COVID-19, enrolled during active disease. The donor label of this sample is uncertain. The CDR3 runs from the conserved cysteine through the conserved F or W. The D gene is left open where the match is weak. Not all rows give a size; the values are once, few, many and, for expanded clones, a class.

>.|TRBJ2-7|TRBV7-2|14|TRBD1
CASSLWDSSYEQYF
TGTGCCAGCAGCTTATGGGACAGCTCCTACGAGCAGTACTTC
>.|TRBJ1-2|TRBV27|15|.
CASSLSTPGVYGYTF
TGTGCCAGCAGTTTATCGACTCCTGGCGTATATGGCTACACCTTC
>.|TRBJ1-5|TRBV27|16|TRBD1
CASSPSRTGFDQPQHF
TGTGCCAGCAGTCCCTCTAGGACAGGGTTTGATCAGCCCCAGCATTTT
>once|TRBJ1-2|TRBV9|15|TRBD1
CASSARGGTNYGYTF
TGTGCCAGCAGCGCCCGAGGGGGCACTAACTATGGCTACACCTTC
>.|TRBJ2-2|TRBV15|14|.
CATSRADSTGELFF
TGTGCCACCAGCAGAGCGGACTCCACCGGGGAGCTGTTTTTT
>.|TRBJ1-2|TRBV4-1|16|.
CASSQGGGPQKDGYTF
TGCGCCAGCAGCCAAGGGGGAGGCCCTCAGAAGGATGGCTACACCTTC
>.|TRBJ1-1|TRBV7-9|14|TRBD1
CASRQGARNTEAFF
TGTGCCAGCCGTCAGGGGGCCAGGAACACTGAAGCTTTCTTT
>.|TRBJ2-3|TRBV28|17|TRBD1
CASSSIGTARGIDTQYF
TGTGCCAGCAGTTCAATTGGGACAGCAAGGGGCATAGATACGCAGTATTTT
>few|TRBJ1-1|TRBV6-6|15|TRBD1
CASSQLKGQGTEAFF
TGTGCCAGCAGCCAACTTAAGGGACAGGGGACTGAAGCTTTCTTT
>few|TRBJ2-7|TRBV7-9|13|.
CASSPTYGVEQYF
TGTGCCAGCAGCCCCACTTATGGTGTGGAGCAGTACTTC
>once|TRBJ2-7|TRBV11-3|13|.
CASSLDSGYEQYF
TGTGCCAGCAGCTTAGACTCGGGGTACGAGCAGTACTTC
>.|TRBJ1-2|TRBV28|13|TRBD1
CASKQQGIHGYTF
TGTGCCAGCAAACAACAGGGGATTCATGGCTACACCTTC
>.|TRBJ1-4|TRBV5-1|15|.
CASSLEGSRNEKLFF
TGCGCCAGCAGCTTGGAGGGGTCCCGTAATGAAAAACTGTTTTTT
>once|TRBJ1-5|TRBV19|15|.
CASSSAQGRNQPQHF
TGTGCCAGTAGTAGTGCACAGGGAAGGAATCAGCCCCAGCATTTT
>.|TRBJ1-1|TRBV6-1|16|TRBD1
CASSDWGQGARTEAFF
TGTGCCAGCAGTGATTGGGGACAGGGGGCGCGCACTGAAGCTTTCTTT
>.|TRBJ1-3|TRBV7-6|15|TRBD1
CASSPDRVFGNTIYF
TGTGCCAGCAGCCCCGACAGGGTCTTCGGAAACACCATATATTTT